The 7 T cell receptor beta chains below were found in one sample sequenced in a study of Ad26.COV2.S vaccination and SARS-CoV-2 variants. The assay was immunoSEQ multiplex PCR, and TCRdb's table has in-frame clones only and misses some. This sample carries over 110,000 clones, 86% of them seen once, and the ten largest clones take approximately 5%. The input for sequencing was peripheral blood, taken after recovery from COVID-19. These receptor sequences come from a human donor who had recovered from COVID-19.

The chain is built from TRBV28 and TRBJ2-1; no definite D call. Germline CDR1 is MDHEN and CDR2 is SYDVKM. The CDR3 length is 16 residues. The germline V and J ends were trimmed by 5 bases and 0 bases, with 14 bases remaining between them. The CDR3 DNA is TGTGCCAGCAGTCCCGCGCTCTTAAGCTCCTACAATGAGCAGTTCTTC. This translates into CASSPALLSSYNEQFF.

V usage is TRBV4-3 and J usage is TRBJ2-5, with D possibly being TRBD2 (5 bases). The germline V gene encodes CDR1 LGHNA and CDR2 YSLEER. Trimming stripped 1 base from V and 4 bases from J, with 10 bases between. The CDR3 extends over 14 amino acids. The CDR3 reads CASSQGTSGETQYF. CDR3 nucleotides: TGCGCCAGCAGCCAAGGGACTTCAGGAGAGACCCAGTACTTC.

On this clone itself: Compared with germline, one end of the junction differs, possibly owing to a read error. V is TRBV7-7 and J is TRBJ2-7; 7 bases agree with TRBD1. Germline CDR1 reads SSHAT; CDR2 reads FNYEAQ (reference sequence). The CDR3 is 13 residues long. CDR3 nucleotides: TGTGCTAGCAGCACCGGGACAGCCACCGAGCAGTACTTC. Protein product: CASSTGTATEQYF.

This CDR3 is CASSLNYNSPLHF. The CDR3 DNA is TGTGCCAGTAGCCTCAACTATAATTCACCCCTCCACTTT. The chain employs TRBV19 and TRBJ1-6; no clear D. CDR3 length: 13 amino acids. V lost 6 bases and J 3 bases, leaving 6 bases between the germline ends. Germline V gene lookup returns CDR1 LNHDA and CDR2 SQIVND (reference sequence). Together with reference TRBV19 and TRBJ1-6, the CDR3 gives the full variable domain: DGGITQSPKYLFRKEGQNVTLSCEQNLNHDAMYWYRQDPGQGLRLIYYSQIVNDFQKGDIAEGYSVSREKKESFPLTVTSAQKNPTAFYLCASSLNYNSPLHFGNGTRLTVT.

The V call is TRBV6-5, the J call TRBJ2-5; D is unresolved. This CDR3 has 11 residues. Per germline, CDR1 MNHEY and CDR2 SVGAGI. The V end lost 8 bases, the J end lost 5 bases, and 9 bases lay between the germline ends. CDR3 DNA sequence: TGTGCCAGCGGCAACACGGAGACCCAGTACTTC. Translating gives CASGNTETQYF.

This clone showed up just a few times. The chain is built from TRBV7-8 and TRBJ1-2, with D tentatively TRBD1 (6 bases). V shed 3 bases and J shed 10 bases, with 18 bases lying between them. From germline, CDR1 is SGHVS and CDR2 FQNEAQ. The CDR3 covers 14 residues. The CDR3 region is CASSFSGQGNSYTF. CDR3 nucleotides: TGTGCCAGCAGCTTCTCTGGGCAGGGGAACTCCTACACCTTC. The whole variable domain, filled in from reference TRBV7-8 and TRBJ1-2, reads GAGVSQSPRYKVAKRGQDVALRCDPISGHVSLFWYQQALGQGPEFLTYFQNEAQLDKSGLPSDRFFAERPEGSVSTLKIQRTQQEDSAVYLCASSFSGQGNSYTFGSGTRLTVV.

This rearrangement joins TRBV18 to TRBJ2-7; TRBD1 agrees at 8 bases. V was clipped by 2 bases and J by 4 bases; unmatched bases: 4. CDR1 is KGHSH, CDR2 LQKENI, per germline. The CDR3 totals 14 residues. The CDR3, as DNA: TGTGCCAGCTCACCAACGGACAGGGCGTACGAGCAGTACTTC. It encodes CASSPTDRAYEQYF.